The source of this T cell receptor beta chain is a study of Graves' ophthalmopathy and Graves' hyperthyroidism. Transcripts of RNA were the source for amplifying TCR beta CDR3 regions. The workflow started with a first-round RT-PCR run with HTBI primers and then moved on to a second-round multiplex PCR. One entry per CDR3 protein, called by TCRdb with MiXCR from the multiplex PCR reads. The sample has around 400,000 distinct CDR3 sequences, approximately 21% seen once. The CDR3 spans 16 residues. Germline CDR1 MNHEY, CDR2 SMNVEV (reference sequence). Points on this clonotype: The germline gene is not matched at one end of the junction; a read error may be the cause.

This chain joins TRBV27 and TRBJ2-1; possible D gene TRBD2, 6 bases. Sequencing was carried out using peripheral blood. The sequence came from a woman between 18 and 30 years old with stable Graves' hyperthyroidism. DNA of the CDR3: TGTGCCAGCAGTTTAACCCCAACCGGGACTTACAATGAGAAGTTCTTC. It codes for CASSLTPTGTYNEKFF.